This TCR beta chain was recorded in a study of response to subunit inactivated influenza vaccine. A single record per CDR3 protein comes from TCRdb applying MiXCR to the RT-PCR reads. Of under 850,000 distinct CDR3 sequences listed, roughly 20% are singletons. Turning to this clonotype: Its antigen is unknown.

The ends were cut back, 5 bases at V and 3 bases at J, with 11 bases in the middle. There are 13 residues in the CDR3. General study findings and limits: Only a handful of new T cells, the authors suggested, are recruited with each seasonal influenza vaccination.

The TCR comes from a man aged 50 or older who received an inactivated influenza vaccine. The chain couples TRBV12-3 or TRBV12-4 to TRBJ2-7, with D possibly being TRBD1 (6 bases). The sample consisted of PBMCs from blood, taken about 5 days after vaccination. The CDR3 here is CASSNTGRYEQYF. The CDR3 DNA reads as TGTGCCAGCAGTAACACAGGGCGCTACGAGCAGTACTTC.